Each of the 10 T cell receptor beta chains below was sequenced from the same sample in a study of blood T cell repertoires in COVID-19. Assay: immunoSEQ multiplex PCR; the TCRdb copy retains only in-frame clones and omits some. The table lists 110,000 or so clones, about 85% of them singletons. Sample: peripheral blood. These TCRs come from a man between 45 and 60 years old with acute or convalescent COVID-19.

This chain connects TRBV5-6 to TRBJ1-3; D remains unclear. The CDR3 spans 15 residues. Germline V lookup: CDR1 SGHDT, CDR2 YYEEEE. Trimming stripped 4 bases from V and 4 bases from J, with 15 bases between. The CDR3 protein is CASSRVFSGGNTIYF. The CDR3 bases are TGTGCCAGCAGCCGGGTATTCTCCGGCGGAAACACCATATATTTT.

The chain joins TRBV28 to TRBJ1-1; D is possibly TRBD1 (6 bases). The CDR3 consists of 16 residues. Deletions cut 4 bases from V and 4 bases from J, with 19 bases between. CDR1 MDHEN and CDR2 SYDVKM come from the germline V gene. CDR3 sequence: CASSSASRGRGTEAFF. The CDR3 DNA reads TGTGCCAGCAGTTCGGCGTCCAGGGGTCGGGGCACTGAAGCTTTCTTT.

This clone appeared once. The chain employs TRBV12-3 or TRBV12-4 and TRBJ1-5, with D perhaps matching TRBD1 (5 bases). With 5 bases removed from V and 4 bases from J, the gap between germline ends came to 9 bases. The CDR3 spans 13 residues. As DNA, the CDR3 is TGTGCCAGCAGTCGACAGATAAATCAGCCCCAGCATTTT. This sequence encodes CASSRQINQPQHF.

This clone was seen only a few times. The chain couples TRBV7-9 to TRBJ2-7; possible D gene TRBD1, 6 bases. Between the trimmed V and J ends, which lost 5 bases and 1 base, there was a span of 15 bases. The CDR3 contains 15 residues. Germline V gives CDR1 SEHNR, CDR2 FQNEAQ (reference sequence). The CDR3 DNA is TGTGCCAGCAGCCTGGGAATAGGGGGTTCCTACGAGCAGTACGTC. As protein: CASSLGIGGSYEQYV.

This sequence joins TRBV9 and TRBJ1-2, with 7 bases identical to TRBD1. The V gene's germline CDR1 is SGDLS and CDR2 YYNGEE. The CDR3 has 16 amino acids. The V segment lost 2 bases and the J segment 5 bases; nucleotides outside the gene matches: 12. As DNA, the CDR3 is TGTGCCAGCAGCGTGGAGGGGGCAATCCCCCAGTATGGCTACACCTTC. Translation gives CASSVEGAIPQYGYTF.

This clone appeared a single time. The genes are TRBV28 and TRBJ1-1; D is possibly TRBD1 (5 bases). CDR1 MDHEN and CDR2 SYDVKM come from the germline V gene. The CDR3 loop spans 14 amino acids. With 4 bases removed from V and 4 bases from J, the gap between germline ends came to 13 bases. Here the CDR3 DNA reads TGTGCCAGCAGTTCCCCGACCGGGGGCACTGAAGCTTTCTTT. Its protein product is CASSSPTGGTEAFF.

This chain links TRBV5-8 with TRBJ1-5, with 9 bases that match TRBD1. V was pared by 4 bases and J by 7 bases, with 6 bases of the junction left unmatched. The CDR3 is 14 residues long. CDR1 and CDR2 (germline): SGHTS, YDEGEE. For the CDR3, the DNA is TGTGCCAGCAGCGGGGGGACAGGGAGGCAGCCCCAGCATTTT. Amino acids: CASSGGTGRQPQHF.

The chain has TRBV19 and TRBJ2-6; no reliable D call. The CDR3 has 14 amino acids. Germline V CDR1 and CDR2: LNHDA, SQIVND (reference sequence). Trimming left V 2 bases short and J 6 bases short, with 8 bases between. The CDR3 nucleotides are TGTGCCAGTAGTATAAGCCGAGTGGCCAACGTCCTGACTTTC. Its protein is CASSISRVANVLTF.

This chain joins TRBV3-1 (or the pseudogene TRBV3-2) and TRBJ1-1, with a weak D call TRBD1 (5 bases). Germline values: CDR1 LGHDT, CDR2 YNNKEL (reference sequence). The CDR3 has 16 amino acids. The V and J ends lost 3 bases and 5 bases respectively, with 19 bases between them. The CDR3 DNA sequence: TGTGCCAGCAGCCACCCTCGCGGGGGGGGAGGAACTGAAGCTTTCTTT. Its translation is CASSHPRGGGGTEAFF.

J is TRBJ1-4 and V is TRBV6-1; D uncertain. Germline V lookup: CDR1 MNHNS, CDR2 SASEGT. The CDR3 contains 13 residues. V was shortened by 2 bases and J by 8 bases, with 9 bases between the two germline ends. Here the CDR3 reads CASSEWSEEKLFF. The CDR3, as DNA: TGTGCCAGCAGTGAATGGAGCGAGGAAAAACTGTTTTTT.